Below are 5 T cell receptor beta chains sequenced from a single sample in a study of CD8+CD57+ T cells in acquired aplastic anemia. Genomic DNA provided the template from which TCR beta VDJ and CDR3 profiles were obtained. Each CDR3 protein is one row after TCRdb ran MiXCR on the reads. The data show over 150,000 distinct CDR3 sequences, approximately 52% seen once. The source material was sorted CD4+, CD8+, or CD8+CD57+ T cells (not recorded which) from PBMCs. Source of these receptors: a human donor in good health, serving as a control.

J is TRBJ1-2 and V is TRBV13; TRBD1 is a possible D gene (5 bases). The CDR3 has 17 amino acids. V lost 8 bases, J lost 0 bases, and 22 bases lay in between. Germline lookup yields CDR1 PRHDT and CDR2 FYEKMQ (reference sequence). The CDR3 here is CASDEGTREPANYGYTF. The DNA of the CDR3 is TGTGCCAGCGACGAGGGAACCAGGGAGCCCGCTAACTATGGCTACACCTTC.

In its sample, this clonotype was seen many times. The chain links TRBV10-3 to TRBJ1-2; D is unresolved. V lost 6 bases to trimming and J lost 4 bases, with 12 bases between them. The CDR3 spans 13 residues. CDR1 ENHRY and CDR2 SYGVKD come from the germline V gene. Here the CDR3 DNA reads TGTGCCATCAGGACCGCCGAGCCCTATGGCTACACCTTC. Its protein product is CAIRTAEPYGYTF.

The gene calls are TRBV9 and TRBJ1-4; D gene unclear. The CDR3 covers 13 residues. Germline V CDR1 and CDR2: SGDLS, YYNGEE. The V and J ends lost 1 base and 7 bases respectively, with 8 bases between them. The CDR3 spells CASSVRDGEKLFF. CDR3 DNA: TGTGCCAGCAGCGTAAGGGATGGTGAAAAACTGTTTTTT.

This clonotype was picked up many times. This sequence joins TRBV9 and TRBJ2-6, with D possibly TRBD1 on 6 matching bases. Per germline, CDR1 SGDLS and CDR2 YYNGEE. The CDR3 runs to 17 residues. The V and J ends lost 3 bases and 0 bases respectively, with 13 bases between them. CDR3 in DNA: TGTGCCAGCAGCGCCCCAACAGGGCTCTCTGGGGCCAACGTCCTGACTTTC. Translated: CASSAPTGLSGANVLTF.

This clonotype was seen repeatedly, ten times or more. The chain uses TRBV7-9 and TRBJ2-1; 7 nucleotides align to TRBD2. The junction had 2 bases not matched to a gene; V was cut back by 5 bases and J by 1 base. In germline, CDR1 is SEHNR, CDR2 FQNEAQ (reference sequence). The CDR3 runs to 14 residues. The CDR3 region is CASSPGGSYNEQFF. The CDR3 nucleotides are TGTGCCAGCAGCCCGGGGGGATCCTACAATGAGCAGTTCTTC.